The sequence of this T cell receptor (beta chain) was determined in a study of post-analysis software for immune sequencing data (dated by TCRdb to between 2015 and 2016). Describing the broader study: Disease courses on record covered relapsing-remitting, secondary progressive and progressive-relapsing multiple sclerosis, though some patients had no subtype annotation. The patient repertoires were compared against around 11 previously published healthy control repertoires obtained from donors aged roughly 6 to 28 years. A subset of samples was prepared in parallel using single-end sample barcoding, then pooled and co-amplified after Illumina adapter ligation.

This clonotype was detected many times. Its antigen specificity is not known. The record has no base qualities; no much larger clone is one base away. Libraries were constructed by PCR. TCRdb shows the sequencer as Illumina HiSeq 2500. To reduce PCR and sequencing biases, unique molecular identifiers were incorporated into the TCR beta cDNA libraries. Roughly 500,000 cDNA molecules were obtained for every 1 to 10 million input T cells, so each molecule roughly corresponded to one T cell. The patient libraries were prepared and sequenced using the same protocol as the earlier healthy control dataset. Within a given batch, samples were prepared together, multiplexed and sequenced on the same HiSeq lane. On the study's bioinformatics: MIGEC was used to process the raw barcoded reads, and molecular identifier groups with only a single read were discarded before consensus assembly and CDR3 extraction. VDJtools was used for post-analysis of the clonotype tables, and diversity was normalized by down-sampling every dataset to the size of the smallest sample. To correct batch-related cross-sample contamination, repertoire overlap clustering matched CDR3 amino acid sequences but not nucleotide sequences. The public reads were reprocessed in TCRdb via fastp at Q25 and MiXCR, keeping in-frame beta chains. One record per CDR3 amino acid sequence lists the most common genes and DNA. Clone size and V and J calls follow TCRdb, not the original study. The sample records about 260,000 distinct CDR3 sequences, 36% of which are singletons. The leading ten clones occupy around 4.8% of the sample.

Spanning cysteine to phenylalanine, the CDR3 consists of 13 amino acids. Only the CDR3 DNA stays, 39 bases, in frame from base 1. V lost 4 bases and J lost 4 bases; the stretch between them is 10 bases long. CDR1 and CDR2 are read off the germline V gene as SGHAT and FQNNGV. What the work shows at the level of the full study, not this receptor alone: The multiple sclerosis patient group was slightly younger than the control group. Significantly lower normalized Chao1 diversity was found in multiple sclerosis patients than in controls, suggesting substantial peripheral T-cell clonal expansion. A handful of TRBV segments, including TRBV5-6, TRBV5-1 and TRBV20-1, were significantly more frequent in patients than controls. Strong co-clustering of samples prepared in the same batch was shown by direct clustering with F measure, prompting a batch-effect correction.

TCR beta repertoires were profiled from peripheral blood of over 10 young patients with multiple sclerosis to demonstrate the VDJtools post-analysis software. The patients with multiple sclerosis were children and adolescents between roughly 6 and 17 years of age. The sequence derives from a girl between 5 and 17 years old with multiple sclerosis. Material for sequencing was blood. The V gene is TRBV11-2 and the J gene is TRBJ1-2; the D gene identity is not certain. At the DNA level, the sequence is TGTGCCAGCAGCTCCCGACTAAGCTATGGCTACACCTTC. Translated, this is CASSSRLSYGYTF.